This T cell receptor (beta chain) was recovered during a study of CD8+ T cells in alopecia areata. The CDR3 runs 14 residues. V shed 4 bases and J shed 4 bases, with 14 bases lying between them. Germline lookup yields CDR1 SQVTM and CDR2 ANQGSEA. Investigators isolated RNA and reverse transcribed it into cDNA to act as the sequencing template. Data came from immunoSEQ multiplex PCR; TCRdb stores just in-frame clones and leaves some out. The sample includes over 95,000 clones, 35% to 45% of them seen just once. Both peripheral blood and punch biopsies of lesional scalp skin were obtained from patients who had alopecia areata.

The material sequenced was CD4+ T cells sorted from blood. This chain uses TRBV29-1 with TRBJ1-3; D not certain. The receptor was derived from a human donor with alopecia areata. The CDR3 region has the DNA TGCAGCGTTGCGGTCGTCGGGCTCGGAAACACCATATATTTT. Amino acid sequence: CSVAVVGLGNTIYF.